This T cell receptor (beta chain) comes out of a study of blood T cell repertoires in COVID-19 (dated by TCRdb to about 2020). Turning to the overall study: Collaborator samples came from the United States, Italy and Spain and covered acute and convalescent phases of COVID-19. HLA class I and class II types, where available, came from metadata supplied by the sample provider rather than from assay-based typing. The dataset comprised deeply sampled blood TCRbeta repertoires from subjects exposed to, actively infected with, or recovered from COVID-19. The samples were drawn from the first 160 participants of the ongoing ImmuneRACE study and from roughly 1,300 subjects provided by 6 global collaborators. The repertoires were made available in a free public database intended to serve as a resource for research on the immune response to SARS-CoV-2. A de-identified subject ID, COVID-19 status, age in years and sex were almost always included in the sample metadata. The material from the prospective study consisted of cDNA or gDNA derived from T cells, B-cell-depleted T cells, or PBMCs. Study-wide conclusions, independent of this receptor: How much clinical and demographic metadata was included differed by source and by participant, and the metadata was provided uncurated.

Whole blood was collected in K2EDTA tubes by collaborating institutions according to the institutions' own protocols. For TCRbeta analysis, collaborators shipped samples as frozen whole blood, isolated PBMCs, or DNA extracted from either of those sample types. The immunoSEQ Assay, a bias-controlled multiplex PCR, was used to amplify TCRbeta CDR3 regions from genomic DNA. Turning to the authors' computational methods: The number of nucleated cells in each sample was estimated by amplification of reference gene primers within the assay. To quantify the absolute abundance of each unique TCRbeta CDR3 rearrangement, sequence reads were collapsed and filtered. Productive Simpson clonality was computed per sample as the square root of Simpson's diversity index over productive rearrangements. As stored in TCRdb, this immuneACCESS dataset retains in-frame rearrangements with V and J assigned. A fraction of the clones does not appear; measured against another copy, unresolved V genes explain less than half of the discrepancy, and the remainder lacks a known reason. V, J and clone size reflect that table, while D and trimming were determined from the DNA. In this sample the table shows hundreds of thousands of clones, around 90% of which occur a single time. The ten largest clones add up to 3% of the sample.

Including the terminal cysteine and phenylalanine, the CDR3 comprises 14 residues. CDR3 DNA is the only sequence kept; it has 42 bases, read in frame from the first base. Sequences MNHNY (CDR1) and SVGAGI (CDR2) are obtained from the germline V gene (reference sequence). V was cut back by 4 bases and J by 4 bases, leaving a gap of 12 bases between them. Concerning this clone: Its specific antigen is unknown. Within one base of it there is no much larger clone, and no base qualities were kept.

The chain couples TRBV6-6 to TRBJ2-3; the D gene is not confidently resolved. The sequencing input was peripheral blood. The TCR sequence derives from a human donor in a cohort sampled during active COVID-19. CDR3 protein: CASSSLHGPDTQYF. At the DNA level, the sequence is TGTGCCAGCAGTTCCCTCCACGGTCCAGATACGCAGTATTTT.